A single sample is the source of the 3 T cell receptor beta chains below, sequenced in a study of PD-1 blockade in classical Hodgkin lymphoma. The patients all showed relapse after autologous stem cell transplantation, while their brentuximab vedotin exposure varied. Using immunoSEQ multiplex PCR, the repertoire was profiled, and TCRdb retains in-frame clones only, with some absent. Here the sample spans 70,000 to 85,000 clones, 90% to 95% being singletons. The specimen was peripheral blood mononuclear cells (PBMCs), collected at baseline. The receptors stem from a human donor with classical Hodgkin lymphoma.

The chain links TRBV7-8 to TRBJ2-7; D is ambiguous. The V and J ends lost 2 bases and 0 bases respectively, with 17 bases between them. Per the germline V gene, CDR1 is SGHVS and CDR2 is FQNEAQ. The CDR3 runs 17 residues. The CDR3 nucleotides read TGTGCCAGCAGCTTACTACCGCAGGCCCTAAGCTCCTACGAGCAGTACTTC. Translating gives CASSLLPQALSSYEQYF.

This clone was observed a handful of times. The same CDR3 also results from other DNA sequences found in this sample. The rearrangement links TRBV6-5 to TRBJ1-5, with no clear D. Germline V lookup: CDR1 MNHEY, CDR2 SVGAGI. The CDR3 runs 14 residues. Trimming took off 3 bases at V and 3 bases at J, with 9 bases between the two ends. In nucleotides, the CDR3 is TGTGCCAGCAGTTATACGGGGTCCAATCAGCCCCAGCATTTT. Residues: CASSYTGSNQPQHF.

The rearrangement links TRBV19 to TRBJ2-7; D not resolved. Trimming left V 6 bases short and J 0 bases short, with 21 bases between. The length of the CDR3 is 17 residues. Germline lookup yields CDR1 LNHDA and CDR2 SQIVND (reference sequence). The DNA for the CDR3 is TGTGCCAGTAGGGGCCCTTGGCCAAGTAAAGACTCCTACGAGCAGTACTTC. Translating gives CASRGPWPSKDSYEQYF. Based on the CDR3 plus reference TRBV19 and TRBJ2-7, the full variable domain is DGGITQSPKYLFRKEGQNVTLSCEQNLNHDAMYWYRQDPGQGLRLIYYSQIVNDFQKGDIAEGYSVSREKKESFPLTVTSAQKNPTAFYLCASRGPWPSKDSYEQYFGPGTRLTVT.